This T cell receptor beta chain was profiled in a study of shared T cell receptors in the human thymus. Measured with immunoSEQ multiplex PCR; TCRdb has only the in-frame clones, and not every one. Of hundreds of thousands of clones listed, roughly 90% are singletons. The same sample was also used in a study of human thymus T cells. That publication notes: A high degree of thymic repertoire overlap among unrelated individuals was reported in related research.

The sequenced sample consisted of thymocytes. The receptor was derived from a boy under two years old with a congenital heart defect.

The CDR3 loop reads CASSLDPGGRESANYGYTF. The CDR3 nucleotides are TGTGCCAGCAGCTTAGATCCCGGAGGGAGGGAATCAGCTAACTATGGCTACACCTTC. The rearrangement joins TRBV11-3 to TRBJ1-2; D is ambiguous. Germline CDR1 SGHNT, CDR2 YENEEA. The CDR3 has 19 residues. V was trimmed by 0 bases and J by 0 bases, leaving 20 bases between them.